This T cell receptor beta chain is drawn from a study of cytomegalovirus exposure and HLA in healthy donors. Study as a whole: Early on, a data release was issued that held 80 million or so unique TCRs from HLA-typed donors.

About this clone: The antigen remains unidentified.

The V and J ends lost 4 bases and 5 bases respectively, with 17 bases between them. CDR1 is LNHDA, CDR2 SQIVND, per germline (reference sequence). CDR3 length equals 15 residues. Both 60 Vbeta primers and 13 Jbeta primers went into the PCR. Profiling relied on immunoSEQ multiplex PCR, and the TCRdb table lists in-frame clones only, not all of them. Of over 150,000 clones listed, 82% were seen once; the top ten hold about 0.092%. General study findings and limits: Later analysis associated a missense DCLRE1C variant with TCR beta V- and J-gene trimming.

This sequence originates from a boy younger than 10 in good health and CMV-seronegative. The sequenced sample consisted of PBMCs. The J gene is TRBJ2-5, the V gene TRBV19, with D perhaps TRBD2 (6 bases). CDR3 coding DNA: TGTGCCAGTAGTACCAGCCCTCAGGGAGGCGAGACCCAGTACTTC. Translating it yields CASSTSPQGGETQYF. The variable domain in full, completed from reference TRBV19 and TRBJ2-5, reads DGGITQSPKYLFRKEGQNVTLSCEQNLNHDAMYWYRQDPGQGLRLIYYSQIVNDFQKGDIAEGYSVSREKKESFPLTVTSAQKNPTAFYLCASSTSPQGGETQYFGPGTRLLVL.